This T cell receptor beta chain was recovered during a study of blood T cell repertoires in COVID-19. Profiling relied on immunoSEQ multiplex PCR, and the TCRdb table lists in-frame clones only, not all of them. Counted here are some 97,000 clones, 70% to 90% occurring once; the ten biggest clones make up over 10%. With V trimmed by 6 bases and J by 1 base, 4 bases remained unmatched. The CDR3 covers 15 residues. The germline V gene has CDR1 LNHDA and CDR2 SQIVND (reference sequence). This chain links TRBV19 with TRBJ2-3; 10 nucleotides match TRBD2. The sequenced sample was peripheral blood. The sequence derives from a man in his fifties or sixties with active or convalescent COVID-19. As DNA, the CDR3 is TGTGCCAGTAGATGGCTAGCGGGAGGCACAGATACGCAGTATTTT. As protein: CASRWLAGGTDTQYF.